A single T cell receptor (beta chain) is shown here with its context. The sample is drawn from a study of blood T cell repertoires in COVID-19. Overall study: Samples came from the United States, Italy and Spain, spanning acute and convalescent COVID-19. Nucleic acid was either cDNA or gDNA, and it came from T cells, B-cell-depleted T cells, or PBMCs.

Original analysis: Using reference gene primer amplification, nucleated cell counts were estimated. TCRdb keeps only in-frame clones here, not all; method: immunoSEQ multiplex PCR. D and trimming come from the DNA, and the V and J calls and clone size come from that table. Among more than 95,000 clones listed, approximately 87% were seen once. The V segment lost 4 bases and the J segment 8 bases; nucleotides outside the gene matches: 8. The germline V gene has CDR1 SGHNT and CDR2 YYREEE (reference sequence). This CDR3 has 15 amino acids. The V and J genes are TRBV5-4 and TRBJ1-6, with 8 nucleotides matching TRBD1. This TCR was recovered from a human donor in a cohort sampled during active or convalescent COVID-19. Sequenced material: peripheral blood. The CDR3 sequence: CASSNGQGQDSPLHF. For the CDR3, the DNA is TGTGCCAGCAGCAATGGACAGGGACAGGATTCACCCCTCCACTTT. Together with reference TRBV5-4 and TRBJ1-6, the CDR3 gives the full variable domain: ETGVTQSPTHLIKTRGQQVTLRCSSQSGHNTVSWYQQALGQGPQFIFQYYREEENGRGNFPPRFSGLQFPNYSSELNVNALELDDSALYLCASSNGQGQDSPLHFGNGTRLTVT.